These T cell receptor beta chains were read from a single sample in a study of T cell repertoires in cytomegalovirus infection. Their specific antigens are unknown. TCRdb passed the reads through MiXCR, listing each CDR3 protein once. Counted here are about 920,000 distinct CDR3 sequences, about a third occurring once; the ten biggest clones make up over 12%. This specimen was cultured CD8+ T cells from PBMCs, taken from culture after CMV antigen stimulation. The receptors stem from a human donor in good health (CMV status not recorded). Some clones in this sample may be carry-over from other donors' samples. CDR3s include the opening cysteine and the closing phenylalanine or tryptophan. Fields, in order: D gene, V gene, clone size, J gene, CDR3 DNA, CDR3 protein. D genes are given only for firm matches. Expanded clones get a size class; other rows say once, few or many, or leave the size out.

>NA|TRBV5-6|few|TRBJ1-2
TGTGCCAGCAGCCCCCGAGGACAGCCGTCTTATGGCTACACCTTC
CASSPRGQPSYGYTF
>TRBD2|TRBV28|NA|TRBJ2-3
TGTGCCAACAAAGGACTAGCTTTTTATGTGGATACGCAGTATTTT
CANKGLAFYVDTQYF
>TRBD2|TRBV7-8|NA|TRBJ2-1
TGTGCCAGCAGACAATTAGCGGGGAGGTCCTACAATGAGCAGTTCTTC
CASRQLAGRSYNEQFF
>TRBD1|TRBV7-9|many|TRBJ2-7
TGTGCCAGCAGCCCATCGTACCACAGGGGTCTCTACGAGCAGTACTTC
CASSPSYHRGLYEQYF
>NA|TRBV7-8|NA|TRBJ1-4
TGTGCCAGCAGCCCCCCTGGGGGGGGGGAAAAACTGTTTTTT
CASSPPGGGEKLFF
>NA|TRBV6-2/TRBV6-3|many|TRBJ1-1
TGTGCCAGCAGTTTTTGGCCCGGACGGGACACTGAAGCTTTCTTT
CASSFWPGRDTEAFF
>NA|TRBV14|NA|TRBJ2-5
TGTGCCAGCAGCCAAGATCTGGGACGAGAGACCCAGTACTTC
CASSQDLGRETQYF
>TRBD2|TRBV12-3/TRBV12-4|NA|TRBJ2-5
TGTGCCAGCAGACCTAGCGGGGAAGAGACCCAGTACTTC
CASRPSGEETQYF
>NA|TRBV7-6|NA|TRBJ1-6
TGTGCCAGCAGCTCACGACTGCATAATTCACCCCTCCACTTT
CASSSRLHNSPLHF
>TRBD1|TRBV27|few|TRBJ1-6
TGTGCCAGCAGTTTGAGGACAGGGGGCAGTAACGGTTCACCCCTCCACTTT
CASSLRTGGSNGSPLHF
>NA|TRBV28|NA|TRBJ2-2
TGTGCCAACAGTTTAAGGGTACCACCCGGGGAGCTGTTTTTT
CANSLRVPPGELFF
>NA|TRBV6-2/TRBV6-3|few|TRBJ2-1
TGTGCCAGCAGTTTTCGGGGCCAAGACAATGAGCAGTTCTTC
CASSFRGQDNEQFF
>TRBD1|TRBV25-1|NA|TRBJ1-2
TGTGCCAGCAGGGACCGGGACAGGGGCCGTGGCTACACCTTC
CASRDRDRGRGYTF
>NA|TRBV27|NA|TRBJ2-1
TGTGCCAGCACCCAAACGACGCTGTACAATGAGCAGTTCTTC
CASTQTTLYNEQFF
>TRBD1|TRBV7-9|NA|TRBJ1-1
TGTGCCAGCAGGGGGACAGGGAAGTCTGGCACTGAAGCTTTCTTT
CASRGTGKSGTEAFF
>NA|TRBV5-8|NA|TRBJ2-2
TGTGCCAGCACCCCAGGCCCGGGCGGGAACACCGGGGAGCTGTTTTTT
CASTPGPGGNTGELFF
>NA|TRBV5-8|NA|TRBJ2-1
TGTGCCAGCAGCTTGGCGGGCGGCGAGGGCCCCTACAATGAGCAGTTCTTC
CASSLAGGEGPYNEQFF
>NA|TRBV7-9|NA|TRBJ2-2
TGTGCCAGCAGTTCCGAACCCGGGGAGCTGTTTTTT
CASSSEPGELFF
>TRBD1|TRBV24-1|few|TRBJ2-3
TGTGCCACCAGTGATTCGGCAGGGGGTACGCAGTATTTT
CATSDSAGGTQYF
>NA|TRBV11-2|NA|TRBJ2-3
TGTGCCAGCAGCTTAGGACAGCACGCTAGCACAGATACGCAGTATTTT
CASSLGQHASTDTQYF
>NA|TRBV6-1|NA|TRBJ2-7
TGTGCCAGCAGCCGCAGGGGCCTGGTCGACGAGCAGTACTTC
CASSRRGLVDEQYF
>NA|TRBV5-4|few|TRBJ2-1
TGTGCCAGCACCATTGGGTACAATGAGCAGTTCTTC
CASTIGYNEQFF
>NA|TRBV6-5|NA|TRBJ2-5
TGTGCCAGCAGTTACCGCCCGGGGGGCGAAGAGACCCAGTACTTC
CASSYRPGGEETQYF
>NA|TRBV28|NA|TRBJ2-5
TGTGCCAGCAGGCAAGCCTGGGCCGGAACGGAGACCCAGTACTTC
CASRQAWAGTETQYF
>TRBD2|TRBV9|few|TRBJ2-4
TGTGCCAGCAGCGAGGGTGCGGGACTAGCGGACTTTTTAGCCAAAAACATTCAGTACTTC
CASSEGAGLADFLAKNIQYF